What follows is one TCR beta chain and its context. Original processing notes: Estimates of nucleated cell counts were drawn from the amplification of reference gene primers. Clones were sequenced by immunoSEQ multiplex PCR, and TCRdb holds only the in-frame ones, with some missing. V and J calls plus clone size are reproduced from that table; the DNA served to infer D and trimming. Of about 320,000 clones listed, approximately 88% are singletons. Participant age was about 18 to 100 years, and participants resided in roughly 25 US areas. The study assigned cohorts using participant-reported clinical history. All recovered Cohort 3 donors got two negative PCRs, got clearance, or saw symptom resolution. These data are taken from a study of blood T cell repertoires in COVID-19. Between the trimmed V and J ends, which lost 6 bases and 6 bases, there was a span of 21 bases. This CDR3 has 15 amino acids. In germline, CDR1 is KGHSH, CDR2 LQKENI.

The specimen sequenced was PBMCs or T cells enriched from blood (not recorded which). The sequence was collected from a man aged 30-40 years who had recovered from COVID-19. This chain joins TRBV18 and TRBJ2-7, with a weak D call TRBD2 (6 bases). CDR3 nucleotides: TGTGCCAGCTCCTCTACGGGGGATTCGGATGGCGAGCAGTACTTC. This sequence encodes CASSSTGDSDGEQYF.